These 19 T cell receptor beta chains share one sample of origin, sequenced in a study of OX40 agonist ivuxolimab in advanced cancers. The assay was immunoSEQ multiplex PCR, and TCRdb's table has in-frame clones only and misses some. Altogether 61,000 or so clones are present, more than 85% being singletons, with the ten largest covering about 1.2%. The specimen comprised CD4+ or CD8+ T cells sorted from blood, sampled in a trial of the OX40 agonist ivuxolimab. The receptors were gathered from an adult with an advanced solid tumor such as melanoma, head and neck, liver or kidney cancer.

The CDR3 here is CASRASAQETQYF. The CDR3 coding sequence is TGTGCCAGCAGGGCTAGCGCCCAAGAGACCCAGTACTTC. The chain recombines TRBV11-2 with TRBJ2-5, with D perhaps TRBD2 (6 bases). Germline loops: CDR1 SGHAT, CDR2 FQNNGV. The length of the CDR3 is 13 residues. V shed 6 bases and J shed 1 base, with 9 bases lying between them.

V is TRBV5-8 and J is TRBJ1-4; D call uncertain. V lost 1 base, J lost 0 bases, and 7 bases lay in between. This CDR3 has 15 amino acids. Germline V lookup: CDR1 SGHTS, CDR2 YDEGEE. CDR3 bases: TGTGCCAGCAGCTTGAGGGTTCCAACTAATGAAAAACTGTTTTTT. It encodes CASSLRVPTNEKLFF.

The chain combines TRBV18 with TRBJ1-2; 8 nucleotides line up with TRBD1. Germline CDR1 and CDR2: KGHSH and LQKENI. There are 14 residues in the CDR3. The junction had 9 bases not matched to a gene; V was cut back by 8 bases and J by 4 bases. The CDR3 loop is CASTTADRGYGYTF. CDR3 nucleotide sequence: TGTGCCAGCACTACCGCCGACAGGGGCTATGGCTACACCTTC.

In its sample, this clone was seen once. V gene TRBV18 combines with J gene TRBJ2-2; 7 bases align to TRBD2. Per the germline V gene, CDR1 is KGHSH and CDR2 is LQKENI. With V trimmed by 2 bases and J by 0 bases, 12 bases remained unmatched. The CDR3 totals 19 residues. The CDR3 region has the DNA TGTGCCAGCTCACCAGGCCACTTATCGGCGGGGGCGAACACCGGGGAGCTGTTTTTT. Residues: CASSPGHLSAGANTGELFF.

The chain employs TRBV5-8 and TRBJ1-5; D perhaps matches TRBD1 (5 bases). There are 15 residues in the CDR3. Between the trimmed V and J ends, which lost 5 bases and 1 base, there was a span of 13 bases. Germline lookup yields CDR1 SGHTS and CDR2 YDEGEE. CDR3 residues: CASSLGTSSNQPQHF. For the CDR3, the DNA is TGTGCCAGCAGTCTCGGGACTTCGAGCAATCAGCCCCAGCATTTT.

This chain links TRBV5-1 with TRBJ1-2; weak D call: TRBD1 (6 bases). There are 13 residues in the CDR3. Germline values: CDR1 SGHRS, CDR2 YFSETQ. The V gene lost 7 bases and the J gene lost 0 bases, with 10 bases spanning the gap. The CDR3 DNA follows: TGCGCCAGCCAGGAGGGGGCTAACTATGGCTACACCTTC. Protein: CASQEGANYGYTF.

The V and J genes are TRBV7-2 and TRBJ2-5, with D perhaps matching TRBD1 (5 bases). There are 14 residues in the CDR3. V was clipped by 3 bases and J by 1 base, with 9 bases between them. The germline CDR1 and CDR2 sequences are SGHTA and FQGNSA. Written as DNA, the CDR3 is TGTGCCAGCAGCTTCTCCAGGGTCCAAGAGACCCAGTACTTC. This translates into CASSFSRVQETQYF. Combining the CDR3 with reference TRBV7-2 and TRBJ2-5 gives the whole variable domain GAGVSQSPSNKVTEKGKDVELRCDPISGHTALYWYRQSLGQGLEFLIYFQGNSAPDKSGLPSDRFSAERTGGSVSTLTIQRTQQEDSAVYLCASSFSRVQETQYFGPGTRLLVL.

This sequence joins TRBV7-9 and TRBJ1-1; 11 bases match TRBD1. The CDR3 extends over 15 amino acids. From germline, CDR1 is SEHNR and CDR2 FQNEAQ (reference sequence). J gave up 5 bases and V 5 bases, and 7 bases lay outside the gene matches. CDR3 DNA: TGTGCCAGCAGCGCCAGGGACAGGGGGAGGACTGAAGCTTTCTTT. It codes for CASSARDRGRTEAFF.

A few counts support this clone. The chain is built from TRBV5-1 and TRBJ1-1, with a possible D match to TRBD1 (5 bases). The germline CDR1 and CDR2 sequences are SGHRS and YFSETQ. The CDR3 loop spans 15 amino acids. Trimming pared 4 bases from V and 0 bases from J, leaving 13 bases between. CDR3 in amino acids: CASSREGKVNTEAFF. The CDR3 nucleotides are TGCGCCAGCAGCAGAGAGGGGAAAGTGAACACTGAAGCTTTCTTT.

The chain couples TRBV2 to TRBJ2-7, with 7 bases lining up with TRBD2. Per the germline V gene, CDR1 is SNHLY and CDR2 is FYNNEI. The V and J ends lost 6 bases and 5 bases, in that order; junction bases with no gene match: 7. The CDR3 has 13 amino acids. The CDR3: CASSEREVHEQYF. DNA of the CDR3: TGTGCCAGCAGCGAACGGGAGGTCCACGAGCAGTACTTC.

This chain uses TRBV6-1 with TRBJ2-6; no firm D call. The CDR3 runs 15 residues. The V gene's germline CDR1 is MNHNS and CDR2 SASEGT. V gave up 7 bases and J gave up 0 bases, with 10 bases separating them. DNA of the CDR3: TGTGCCAGCAATAGATTTATCTCTGGGGCCAACGTCCTGACTTTC. Its protein is CASNRFISGANVLTF.

This chain links TRBV18 with TRBJ1-5, with D possibly matching TRBD1 (5 bases). Germline assignment: CDR1 KGHSH and CDR2 LQKENI. The CDR3 length is 14 residues. V was shortened by 3 bases and J by 10 bases, with 16 bases between the two germline ends. The CDR3 region has the DNA TGTGCCAGCTCACCTAGTACAGGCAGTCGACCCCAGCATTTT. It translates to CASSPSTGSRPQHF.

V is TRBV5-4 and J is TRBJ1-2; D is ambiguous. This CDR3 is 13 amino acids long. The germline V and J ends were trimmed by 4 bases and 4 bases, with 11 bases remaining between them. CDR1 and CDR2 from the germline V gene are SGHNT and YYREEE (reference sequence). CDR3 residues: CASSRDLRYGYTF. Here the CDR3 DNA reads TGTGCCAGCAGCCGTGACCTCCGCTATGGCTACACCTTC.

This chain uses TRBV11-3 with TRBJ2-3; 7 bases line up with TRBD1. Per germline, CDR1 SGHNT and CDR2 YENEEA. V lost 5 bases and J lost 4; bases outside the gene matches: 9. The CDR3 is made up of 15 amino acids. The CDR3 protein is CASSHNRGLADTQYF. The DNA of the CDR3 is TGTGCCAGCAGCCATAACAGGGGTTTAGCAGATACGCAGTATTTT. Supplemented by reference TRBV11-3 and TRBJ2-3, the full variable domain reads EAGVVQSPRYKIIEKKQPVAFWCNPISGHNTLYWYLQNLGQGPELLIRYENEEAVDDSQLPKDRFSAERLKGVDSTLKIQPAELGDSAVYLCASSHNRGLADTQYFGPGTRLTVL.

V and J are TRBV27 and TRBJ1-5; tentative D call: TRBD1 (6 bases). From germline, CDR1 is MNHEY and CDR2 SMNVEV (reference sequence). V was pared by 5 bases and J by 5 bases, with 10 bases between. The CDR3 totals 13 residues. For the CDR3, the DNA is TGTGCCAGCAGTAGAAGGGGGGATCAGCCCCAGCATTTT. Its translation: CASSRRGDQPQHF.

The rearrangement joins TRBV6-1 to TRBJ1-1; no reliable D call. CDR3 length equals 12 residues. V lost 6 bases and J lost 0, with 5 bases in between. Germline V gene sequence: CDR1 MNHNS, CDR2 SASEGT. The CDR3 coding sequence is TGTGCCAGCAGGTGGGTGAACACTGAAGCTTTCTTT. Translated: CASRWVNTEAFF.

As for this clone: This CDR3 is also generated by other DNA sequences in the sample. This chain connects TRBV18 to TRBJ1-5; 10 bases line up with TRBD1. J gave up 7 bases and V 3 bases, and 3 bases lay outside the gene matches. The CDR3 covers 14 residues. Germline V gene data show CDR1 as KGHSH and CDR2 as LQKENI. The CDR3 region is CASSPGTGEQPQHF. The CDR3 DNA reads TGTGCCAGCTCACCGGGGACAGGGGAACAGCCCCAGCATTTT.

This chain uses TRBV29-1 with TRBJ2-7; D perhaps matches TRBD2 (5 bases). The CDR3 has 11 amino acids. V lost 2 bases to trimming and J lost 7 bases, with 9 bases between them. CDR1 and CDR2 (germline): SQVTM, ANQGSEA. The CDR3 DNA is TGCAGCGTTGAATTGTCGGGGGAGCAGTACTTC. As protein: CSVELSGEQYF.

This sequence joins TRBV2 and TRBJ2-7, with a weak D call TRBD1 (6 bases). CDR1 and CDR2 from the germline V gene are SNHLY and FYNNEI. Trimming left V 8 bases short and J 1 base short, with 15 bases between. The CDR3 loop spans 14 amino acids. The CDR3 sequence is CASHRDTASYEQYF. CDR3 in DNA: TGTGCCAGCCACCGGGACACGGCATCCTACGAGCAGTACTTC. The whole variable domain, filled in from reference TRBV2 and TRBJ2-7, reads EPEVTQTPSHQVTQMGQEVILRCVPISNHLYFYWYRQILGQKVEFLVSFYNNEISEKSEIFDDQFSVERPDGSNFTLKIRSTKLEDSAMYFCASHRDTASYEQYFGPGTRLTVT.